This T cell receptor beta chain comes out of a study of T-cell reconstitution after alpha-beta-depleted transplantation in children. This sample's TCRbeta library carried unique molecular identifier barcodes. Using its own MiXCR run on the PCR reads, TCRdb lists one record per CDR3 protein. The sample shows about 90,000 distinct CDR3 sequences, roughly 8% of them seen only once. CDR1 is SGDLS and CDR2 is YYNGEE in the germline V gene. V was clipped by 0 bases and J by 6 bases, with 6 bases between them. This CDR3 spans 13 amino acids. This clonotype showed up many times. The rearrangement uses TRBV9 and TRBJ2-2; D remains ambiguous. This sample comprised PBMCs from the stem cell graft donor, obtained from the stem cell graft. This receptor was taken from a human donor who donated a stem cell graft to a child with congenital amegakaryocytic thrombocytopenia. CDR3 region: CASSVATSGELFF. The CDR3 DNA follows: TGTGCCAGCAGCGTAGCTACTTCCGGGGAGCTGTTTTTT.